The 11 T cell receptor beta chains below all came from one sample that was sequenced in a study of blood T cell repertoires in COVID-19. Method: immunoSEQ multiplex PCR; TCRdb's copy keeps in-frame clones and lacks some. The sample records about 110,000 clones, roughly nine tenths being singletons. The sample taken for sequencing was peripheral blood. The receptors originated from a man aged 35 to 55 with acute or convalescent COVID-19.

This chain links TRBV4-2 with TRBJ1-3; D is unresolved. Germline-derived CDR1 and CDR2 are LGHNA and YNFKEQ. V dropped 1 base and J dropped 2 bases, with 6 bases sitting between them. The CDR3 consists of 14 residues. The CDR3, as DNA: TGTGCCAGCAGCCAAGGGGCCCCTGGAAACACCATATATTTT. Its translation: CASSQGAPGNTIYF.

The genes are TRBV19 and TRBJ2-5; 7 bases match TRBD2. The CDR3 runs 13 residues. Germline CDR1 reads LNHDA; CDR2 reads SQIVND (reference sequence). Germline trimming cut 4 bases from V and 5 bases from J; bases unmatched to any gene: 4. The CDR3 here is CASSTTSVETQYF. CDR3 DNA sequence: TGTGCCAGTAGTACCACTAGCGTGGAGACCCAGTACTTC.

The sample holds a few counts of this clone. CDR3 sequence (DNA): TGCAGCGTCCCCGGGACAGGGCCAACTGAAGCTTTCTTT. Translation: CSVPGTGPTEAFF. The chain combines TRBV29-1 with TRBJ1-1; 9 bases are a match to TRBD1. CDR1 and CDR2 (germline): SQVTM, ANQGSEA. This CDR3 has 13 amino acids. Trimming removed 6 bases from V and 5 bases from J; junction bases left unmatched: 7.

This chain uses TRBV20-1 with TRBJ1-1, with D possibly TRBD1 on 5 matching bases. The CDR3 consists of 11 residues. Trimming removed 4 bases from V and 6 bases from J, with 9 bases in between. Germline assignment: CDR1 DFQATT and CDR2 SNEGSKA (reference sequence). For the CDR3, the DNA is TGCAGTGCTACTCCCAGGGCTGAAGCTTTCTTT. This translates into CSATPRAEAFF.

The chain employs TRBV6-2 or TRBV6-3 and TRBJ1-5; perhaps TRBD1 as D (6 bases). This CDR3 has 14 residues. The germline V gene encodes CDR1 MNHEY and CDR2 SVGEGT. Between the trimmed V and J ends, which lost 6 bases and 5 bases, there was a span of 14 bases. Written as DNA, the CDR3 is TGTGCCAGCAGCCTTCAGGGGATCGATCAGCCCCAGCATTTT. Encoded protein: CASSLQGIDQPQHF.

The rearrangement joins TRBV19 to TRBJ1-5; perhaps TRBD1 as D (5 bases). Trimming pared 3 bases from V and 2 bases from J, leaving 11 bases between. The germline CDR1 and CDR2 sequences are LNHDA and SQIVND (reference sequence). CDR3 length: 15 residues. CDR3: CASSIPGVGNQPQHF. CDR3 coding DNA: TGTGCCAGTAGTATCCCGGGGGTTGGCAATCAGCCCCAGCATTTT.

The rearrangement joins TRBV4-3 to TRBJ2-5, with a weak D call TRBD1 (5 bases). The CDR3 runs 17 residues. Trimming took off 0 bases at V and 6 bases at J, with 20 bases between the two ends. Germline lookup yields CDR1 LGHNA and CDR2 YSLEER. CDR3 in amino acids: CASSQELDVGVGKTQYF. In nucleotides, the CDR3 is TGCGCCAGCAGCCAAGAACTCGATGTAGGGGTGGGAAAGACCCAGTACTTC.

The table lists this clone with a few counts. J is TRBJ1-1 and V is TRBV29-1; 9 bases match TRBD1. In germline, CDR1 is SQVTM, CDR2 ANQGSEA. V gave up 7 bases and J gave up 5 bases; unmatched junction bases: 8. The CDR3 totals 13 residues. CDR3 loop: CSGTTGGRTEAFF. DNA for the CDR3: TGCAGCGGAACGACAGGGGGTAGGACTGAAGCTTTCTTT.

V usage is TRBV19 and J usage is TRBJ1-6; D may be TRBD1 (5 bases). Trimming took 7 bases from V and 10 from J, leaving 17 bases between them. The CDR3 sequence is 14 residues long. The V gene's germline CDR1 is LNHDA and CDR2 SQIVND (reference sequence). As DNA, the CDR3 is TGTGCCAGTACCATGGGGCCAACAGGATCACCCCTCCACTTT. This translates into CASTMGPTGSPLHF. Variable domain in full (rest from reference TRBV19 and TRBJ1-6): DGGITQSPKYLFRKEGQNVTLSCEQNLNHDAMYWYRQDPGQGLRLIYYSQIVNDFQKGDIAEGYSVSREKKESFPLTVTSAQKNPTAFYLCASTMGPTGSPLHFGNGTRLTVT.

Concerning this clone itself: This sample includes further DNA sequences coding for the same CDR3. CDR3 nucleotides: TGTGCCAGCAGCTTCGGACAGGGGAGCACCGGGGAGCTGTTTTTT. Its protein product is CASSFGQGSTGELFF. The chain carries TRBV5-4 and TRBJ2-2, with 9 bases lining up with TRBD1. Germline V CDR1 and CDR2: SGHNT, YYREEE (reference sequence). The CDR3 is 15 residues long. J lost 4 bases, V lost 2 bases, and 3 bases had no gene match.

This chain joins TRBV19 and TRBJ2-1, with 7 bases fitting TRBD2. There are 16 residues in the CDR3. Germline-derived CDR1 and CDR2 are LNHDA and SQIVND (reference sequence). The trim removed 3 bases at V and 6 bases at J, leaving 11 bases unmatched. The CDR3 here is CASSIGGLAVTNEQFF. CDR3 in DNA: TGTGCCAGTAGTATTGGTGGGCTAGCGGTGACCAATGAGCAGTTCTTC.